These 2 T cell receptor beta chains share one sample of origin, sequenced in a study of blood T cell repertoires in COVID-19. Method: immunoSEQ multiplex PCR; TCRdb's copy keeps in-frame clones and lacks some. The sample includes about 350,000 clones, about 88% seen only once; the top ten take roughly 0.94%. The sample comprised PBMCs or T cells enriched from blood (not recorded which). Source of these receptors: a woman aged 25 to 39 who had recovered from COVID-19.

The V gene is TRBV30, the J gene TRBJ1-2; no reliable D call. Trimming pared 0 bases from V and 7 bases from J, leaving 15 bases between. The CDR3 has 14 amino acids. CDR1 and CDR2 from the germline V gene are GTSNPN and SVGIG (reference sequence). CDR3 in DNA: TGTGCCTGGAGTGTACTGGGAGGGTTTGGTGGCTACACCTTC. The encoded protein is CAWSVLGGFGGYTF.

Notes on this clone: Other DNA sequences in this specimen translate into the identical CDR3. The chain carries TRBV28 and TRBJ1-2; D not certain. V was shortened by 2 bases and J by 3 bases, with 7 bases between the two germline ends. Germline CDR1 reads MDHEN; CDR2 reads SYDVKM. This CDR3 comprises 13 residues. The CDR3 bases are TGTGCCAGCAGTTTAGTAGCTGACTATGGCTACACCTTC. Its translation: CASSLVADYGYTF.